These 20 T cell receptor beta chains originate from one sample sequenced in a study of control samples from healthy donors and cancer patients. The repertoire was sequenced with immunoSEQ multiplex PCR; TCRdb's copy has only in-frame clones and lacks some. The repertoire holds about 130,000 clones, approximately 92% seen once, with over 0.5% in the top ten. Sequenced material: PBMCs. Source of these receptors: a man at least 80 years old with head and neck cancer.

For the CDR3, the DNA is TGTGCCAGCAGCTTAAACGGGGGCGGCGGCTACACCTTC. The encoded protein is CASSLNGGGGYTF. The chain carries TRBV7-9 and TRBJ1-2; tentatively, D is TRBD1 (6 bases). This CDR3 spans 13 amino acids. Trimming removed 2 bases from V and 8 bases from J, with 12 bases in between. CDR1 is SEHNR, CDR2 FQNEAQ, per germline (reference sequence). Drawing the rest from reference TRBV7-9 and TRBJ1-2, the complete variable domain is DTGVSQNPRHKITKRGQNVTFRCDPISEHNRLYWYRQTLGQGPEFLTYFQNEAQLEKSRLLSDRFSAERPKGSFSTLEIQRTEQGDSAMYLCASSLNGGGGYTFGSGTRLTVV.

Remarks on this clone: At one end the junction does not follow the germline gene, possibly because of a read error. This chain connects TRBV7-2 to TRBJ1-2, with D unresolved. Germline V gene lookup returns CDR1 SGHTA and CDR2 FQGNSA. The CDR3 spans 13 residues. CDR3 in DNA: TGTGCCAGCAGGTTAGACTCCCAATACGGCTACACCTTC. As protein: CASRLDSQYGYTF.

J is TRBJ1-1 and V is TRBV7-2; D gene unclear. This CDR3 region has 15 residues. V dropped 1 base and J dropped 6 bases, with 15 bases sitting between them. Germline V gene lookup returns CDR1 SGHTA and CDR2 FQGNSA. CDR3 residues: CASSLVRLEGSEAFF. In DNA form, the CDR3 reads TGTGCCAGCAGCTTAGTCCGTCTTGAGGGCTCTGAAGCTTTCTTT.

The CDR3 DNA sequence: TGTGCCATCAGTGACTTCCACGAGCAGTACTTC. Translated, it gives CAISDFHEQYF. This chain joins TRBV10-3 and TRBJ2-7; D remains ambiguous. There are 11 residues in the CDR3. V was shortened by 3 bases and J by 5 bases, with 5 bases between the two germline ends. Germline V gene data show CDR1 as ENHRY and CDR2 as SYGVKD.

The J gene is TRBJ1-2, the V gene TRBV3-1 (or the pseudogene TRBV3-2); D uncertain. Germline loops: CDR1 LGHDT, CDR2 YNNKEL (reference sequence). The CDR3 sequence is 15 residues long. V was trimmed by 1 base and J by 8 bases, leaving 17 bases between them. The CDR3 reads CASSQGGADYSGYTF. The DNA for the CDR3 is TGTGCCAGCAGCCAAGGTGGCGCCGATTATTCCGGCTACACCTTC.

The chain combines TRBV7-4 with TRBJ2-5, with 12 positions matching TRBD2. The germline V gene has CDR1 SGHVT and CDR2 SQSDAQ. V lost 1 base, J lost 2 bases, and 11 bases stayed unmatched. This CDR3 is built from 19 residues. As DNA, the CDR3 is TGTGCCAGCAGCTTAGGCTGGGGGGGGACTAGCGGGTTACAAGAGACCCAGTACTTC. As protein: CASSLGWGGTSGLQETQYF.

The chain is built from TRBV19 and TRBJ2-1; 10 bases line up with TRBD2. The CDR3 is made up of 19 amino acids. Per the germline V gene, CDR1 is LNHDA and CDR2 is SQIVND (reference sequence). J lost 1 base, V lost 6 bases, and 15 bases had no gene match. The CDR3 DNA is TGTGCCAGTAGCCACTCTCTAGCGGGAGCTGGAAGGTCCTACAATGAGCAGTTCTTC. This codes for CASSHSLAGAGRSYNEQFF.

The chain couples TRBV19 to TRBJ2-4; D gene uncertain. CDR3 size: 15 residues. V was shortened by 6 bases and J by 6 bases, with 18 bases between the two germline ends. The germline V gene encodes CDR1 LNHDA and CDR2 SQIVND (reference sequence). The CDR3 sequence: CASSNWAEIRNIQYF. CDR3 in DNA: TGTGCCAGTAGCAATTGGGCGGAAATTCGAAACATTCAGTACTTC.

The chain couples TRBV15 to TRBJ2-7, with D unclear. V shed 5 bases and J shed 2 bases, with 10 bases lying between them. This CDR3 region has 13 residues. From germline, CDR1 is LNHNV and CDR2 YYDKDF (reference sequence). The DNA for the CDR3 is TGTGCCACCAGCCGAATATCGGCCTACGAGCAGTACTTC. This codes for CATSRISAYEQYF.

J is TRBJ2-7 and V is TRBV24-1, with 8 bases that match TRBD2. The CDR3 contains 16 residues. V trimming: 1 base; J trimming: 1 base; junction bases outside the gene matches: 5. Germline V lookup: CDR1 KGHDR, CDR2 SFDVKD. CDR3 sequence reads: CATSDFQRGGSYEQYF. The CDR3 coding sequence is TGTGCCACCAGTGATTTTCAACGGGGGGGTTCCTACGAGCAGTACTTC.

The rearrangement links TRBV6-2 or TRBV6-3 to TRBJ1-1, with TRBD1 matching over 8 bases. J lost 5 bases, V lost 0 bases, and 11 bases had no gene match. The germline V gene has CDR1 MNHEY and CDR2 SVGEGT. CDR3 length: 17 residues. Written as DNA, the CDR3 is TGTGCCAGCAGTTACTCGACCCGGACAGGGAGGTGGACTGAAGCTTTCTTT. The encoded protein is CASSYSTRTGRWTEAFF.

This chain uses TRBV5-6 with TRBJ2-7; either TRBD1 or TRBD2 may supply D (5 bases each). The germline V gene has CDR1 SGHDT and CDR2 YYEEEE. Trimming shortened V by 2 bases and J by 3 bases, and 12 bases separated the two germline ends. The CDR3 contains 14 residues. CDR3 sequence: CASSFRRGNYEQYF. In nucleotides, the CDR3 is TGTGCCAGCAGCTTTCGCCGGGGCAACTACGAGCAGTACTTC.

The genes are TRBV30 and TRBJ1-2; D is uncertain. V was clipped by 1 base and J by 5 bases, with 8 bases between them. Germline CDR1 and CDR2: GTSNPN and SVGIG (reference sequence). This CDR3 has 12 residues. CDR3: CAWSATTYGYTF. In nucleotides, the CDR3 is TGTGCCTGGAGTGCGACGACATATGGCTACACCTTC.

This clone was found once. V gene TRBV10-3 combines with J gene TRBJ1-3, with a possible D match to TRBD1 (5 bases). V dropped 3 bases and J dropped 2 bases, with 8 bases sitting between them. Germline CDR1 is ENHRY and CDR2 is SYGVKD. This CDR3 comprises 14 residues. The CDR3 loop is CAISDTGPGNTIYF. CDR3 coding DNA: TGTGCCATCAGTGATACAGGTCCTGGAAACACCATATATTTT.

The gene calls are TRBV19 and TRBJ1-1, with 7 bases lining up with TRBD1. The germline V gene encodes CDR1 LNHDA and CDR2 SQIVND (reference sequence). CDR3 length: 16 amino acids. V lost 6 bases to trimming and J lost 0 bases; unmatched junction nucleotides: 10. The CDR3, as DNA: TGTGCCAGTAGGACCCAACAGGGGACCATGAACACTGAAGCTTTCTTT. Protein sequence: CASRTQQGTMNTEAFF.

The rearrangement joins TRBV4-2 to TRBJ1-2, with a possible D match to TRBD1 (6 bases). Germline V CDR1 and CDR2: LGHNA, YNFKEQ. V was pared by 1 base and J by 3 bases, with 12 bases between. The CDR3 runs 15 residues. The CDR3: CASSQGFRTDYGYTF. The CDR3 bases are TGTGCCAGCAGCCAAGGATTCAGGACAGACTATGGCTACACCTTC.

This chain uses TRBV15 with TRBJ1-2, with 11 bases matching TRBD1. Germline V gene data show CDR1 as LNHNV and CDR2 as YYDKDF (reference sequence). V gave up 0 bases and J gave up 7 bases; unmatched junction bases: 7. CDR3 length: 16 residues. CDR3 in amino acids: CATSREIGDRGFGYTF. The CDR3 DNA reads TGTGCCACCAGCAGAGAGATTGGGGACAGGGGGTTTGGCTACACCTTC.

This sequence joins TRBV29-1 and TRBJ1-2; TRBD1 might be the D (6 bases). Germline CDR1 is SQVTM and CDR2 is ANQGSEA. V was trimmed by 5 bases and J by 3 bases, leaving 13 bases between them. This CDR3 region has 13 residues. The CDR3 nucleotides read TGCAGCGTTCCTGAAACAGGGTACTATGGCTACACCTTC. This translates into CSVPETGYYGYTF.

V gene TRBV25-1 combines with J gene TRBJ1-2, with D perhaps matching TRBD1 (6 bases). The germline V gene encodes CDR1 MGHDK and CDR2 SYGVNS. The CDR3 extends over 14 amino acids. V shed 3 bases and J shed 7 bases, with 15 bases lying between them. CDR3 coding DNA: TGTGCCAGCAGTGACTCCGGGACATTCCCTGGCTACACCTTC. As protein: CASSDSGTFPGYTF.

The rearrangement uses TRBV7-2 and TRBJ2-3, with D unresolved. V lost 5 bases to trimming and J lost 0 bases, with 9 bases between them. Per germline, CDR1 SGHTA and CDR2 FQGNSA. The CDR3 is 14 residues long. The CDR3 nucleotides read TGTGCCAGCAGCAGAGAAACTAGCACAGATACGCAGTATTTT. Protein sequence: CASSRETSTDTQYF.